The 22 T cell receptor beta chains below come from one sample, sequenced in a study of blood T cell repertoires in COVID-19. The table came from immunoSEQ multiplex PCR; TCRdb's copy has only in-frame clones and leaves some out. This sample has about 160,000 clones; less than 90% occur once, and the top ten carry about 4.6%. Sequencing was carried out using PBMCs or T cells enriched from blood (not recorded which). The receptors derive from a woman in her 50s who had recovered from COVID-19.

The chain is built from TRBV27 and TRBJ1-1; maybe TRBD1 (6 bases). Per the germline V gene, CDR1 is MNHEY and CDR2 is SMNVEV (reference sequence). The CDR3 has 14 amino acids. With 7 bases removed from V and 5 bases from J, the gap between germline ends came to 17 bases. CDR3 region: CASKFQGLGTEAFF. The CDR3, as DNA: TGTGCCAGCAAGTTCCAGGGGCTGGGGACTGAAGCTTTCTTT.

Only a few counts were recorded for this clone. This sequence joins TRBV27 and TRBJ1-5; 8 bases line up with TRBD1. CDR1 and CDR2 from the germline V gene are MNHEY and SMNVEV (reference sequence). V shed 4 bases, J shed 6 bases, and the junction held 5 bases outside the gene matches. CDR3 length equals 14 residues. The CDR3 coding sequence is TGTGCCAGCAGTTCTTCAGGGGGCGGTCAGCCCCAGCATTTT. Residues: CASSSSGGGQPQHF.

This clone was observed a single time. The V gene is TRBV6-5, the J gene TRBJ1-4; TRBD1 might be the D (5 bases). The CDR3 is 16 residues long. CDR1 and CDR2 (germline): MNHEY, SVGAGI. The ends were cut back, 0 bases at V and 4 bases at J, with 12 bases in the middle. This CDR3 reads CASSYSSSGNNEKLFF. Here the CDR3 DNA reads TGTGCCAGCAGTTACTCGAGTTCAGGGAATAATGAAAAACTGTTTTTT.

The CDR3 reads CAISESTGGNNQPQHF. The CDR3 DNA sequence: TGTGCCATCAGTGAGTCGACAGGGGGGAACAATCAGCCCCAGCATTTT. The chain uses TRBV10-3 and TRBJ1-5; 9 bases agree with TRBD1. Germline V lookup: CDR1 ENHRY, CDR2 SYGVKD. The V gene end was trimmed by 0 bases and the J gene end by 3 bases; junction bases not matched to a gene: 3. The CDR3 runs to 16 residues.

CDR3 coding DNA: TGTGCCAGCAGCGCAGGGCCTTATAATTCACCCCTCCACTTT. This gives the protein CASSAGPYNSPLHF. This sequence joins TRBV7-3 and TRBJ1-6, with a weak D call TRBD1 (5 bases). Trimming cost V 5 bases and J 4 bases, with 9 bases left between them. The length of the CDR3 is 14 residues. Per germline, CDR1 SGHTA and CDR2 FQGTGA.

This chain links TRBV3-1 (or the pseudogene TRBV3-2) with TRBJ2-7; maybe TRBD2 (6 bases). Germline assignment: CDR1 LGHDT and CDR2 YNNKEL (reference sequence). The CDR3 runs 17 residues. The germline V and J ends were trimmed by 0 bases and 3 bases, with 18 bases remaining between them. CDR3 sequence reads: CASSQDQRRDWVYEQYV. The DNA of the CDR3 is TGTGCCAGCAGCCAAGATCAGCGGCGGGACTGGGTCTACGAGCAGTACGTC.

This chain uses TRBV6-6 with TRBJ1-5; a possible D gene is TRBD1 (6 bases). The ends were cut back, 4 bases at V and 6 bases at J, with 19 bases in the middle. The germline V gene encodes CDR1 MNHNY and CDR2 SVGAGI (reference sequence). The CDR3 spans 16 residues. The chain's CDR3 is CASSSLGAQSSQPQHF. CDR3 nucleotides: TGTGCCAGCAGTTCCTTGGGGGCGCAAAGTAGTCAGCCCCAGCATTTT.

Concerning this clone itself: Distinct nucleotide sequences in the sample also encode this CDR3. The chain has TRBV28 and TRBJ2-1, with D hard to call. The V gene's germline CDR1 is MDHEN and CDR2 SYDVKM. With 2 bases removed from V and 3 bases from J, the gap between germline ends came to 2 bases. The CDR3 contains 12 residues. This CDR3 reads CASSLLYNEQFF. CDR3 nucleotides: TGTGCCAGCAGTTTACTCTACAATGAGCAGTTCTTC.

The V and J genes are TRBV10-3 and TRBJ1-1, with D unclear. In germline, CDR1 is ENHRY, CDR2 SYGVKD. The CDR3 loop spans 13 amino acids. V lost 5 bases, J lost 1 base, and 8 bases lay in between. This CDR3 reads CAISLETNTEAFF. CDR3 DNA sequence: TGTGCCATCAGTTTGGAGACGAACACTGAAGCTTTCTTT.

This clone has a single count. The DNA of the CDR3 is TGTGCCAGTAGTAGGGACAGGGGGGAGCCCCAGCATTTT. Amino acid sequence: CASSRDRGEPQHF. The chain recombines TRBV19 with TRBJ1-5; 11 bases line up with TRBD1. From germline, CDR1 is LNHDA and CDR2 SQIVND (reference sequence). The length of the CDR3 is 13 residues. With 4 bases clipped from V and 8 bases from J, the junction kept 1 base outside the gene matches.

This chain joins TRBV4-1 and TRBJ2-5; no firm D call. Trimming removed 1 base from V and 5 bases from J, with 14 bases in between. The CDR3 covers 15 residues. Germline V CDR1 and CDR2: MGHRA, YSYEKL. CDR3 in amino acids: CASSQGSIVSETQYF. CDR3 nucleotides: TGCGCCAGCAGCCAAGGGTCTATAGTCTCGGAGACCCAGTACTTC.

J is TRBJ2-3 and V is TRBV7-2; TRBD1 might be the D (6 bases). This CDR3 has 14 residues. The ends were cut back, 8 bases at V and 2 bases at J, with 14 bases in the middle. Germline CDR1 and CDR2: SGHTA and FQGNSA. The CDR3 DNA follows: TGTGCCAGCGGAAGGGACACCCACACAGATACGCAGTATTTT. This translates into CASGRDTHTDTQYF.

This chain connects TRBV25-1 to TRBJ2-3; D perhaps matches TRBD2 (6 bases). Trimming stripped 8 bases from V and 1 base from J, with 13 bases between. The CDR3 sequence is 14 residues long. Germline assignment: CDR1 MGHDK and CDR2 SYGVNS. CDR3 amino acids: CASLAVNCTDTQYF. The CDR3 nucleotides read TGTGCCAGCTTAGCGGTAAACTGCACAGATACGCAGTATTTT. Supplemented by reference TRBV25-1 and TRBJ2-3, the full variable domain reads EADIYQTPRYLVIGTGKKITLECSQTMGHDKMYWYQQDPGMELHLIHYSYGVNSTEKGDLSSESTVSRIRTEHFPLTLESARPSHTSQYLCASLAVNCTDTQYFGPGTRLTVL.

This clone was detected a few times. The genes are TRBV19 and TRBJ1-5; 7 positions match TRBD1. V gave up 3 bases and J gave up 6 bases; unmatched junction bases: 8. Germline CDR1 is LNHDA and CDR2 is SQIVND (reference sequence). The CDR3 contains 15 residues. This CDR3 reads CASSMLGQAGQPQHF. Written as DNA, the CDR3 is TGTGCCAGTAGTATGCTTGGACAGGCGGGTCAGCCCCAGCATTTT.

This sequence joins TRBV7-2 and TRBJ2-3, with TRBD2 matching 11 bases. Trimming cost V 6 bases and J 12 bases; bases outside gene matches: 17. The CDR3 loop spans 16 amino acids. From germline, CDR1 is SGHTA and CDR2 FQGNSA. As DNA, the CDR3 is TGTGCCAGCAGTGACACGTCGCCGGTTAGCGGGAGGGCCCAGTATTTT. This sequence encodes CASSDTSPVSGRAQYF.

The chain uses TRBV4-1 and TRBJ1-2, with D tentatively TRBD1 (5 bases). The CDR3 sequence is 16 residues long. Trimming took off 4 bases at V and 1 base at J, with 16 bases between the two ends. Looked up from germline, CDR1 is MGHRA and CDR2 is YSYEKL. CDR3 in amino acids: CASSRAIVGLNYGYTF. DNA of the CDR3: TGCGCCAGCAGCCGAGCGATTGTGGGACTTAACTATGGCTACACCTTC.

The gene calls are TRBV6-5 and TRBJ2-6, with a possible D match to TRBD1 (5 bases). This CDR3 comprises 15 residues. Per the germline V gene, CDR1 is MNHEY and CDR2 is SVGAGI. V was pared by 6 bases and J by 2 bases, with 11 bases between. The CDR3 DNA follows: TGTGCCAGCAGGGAGCTACAGGCTGGGGCCAACGTCCTGACTTTC. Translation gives CASRELQAGANVLTF.

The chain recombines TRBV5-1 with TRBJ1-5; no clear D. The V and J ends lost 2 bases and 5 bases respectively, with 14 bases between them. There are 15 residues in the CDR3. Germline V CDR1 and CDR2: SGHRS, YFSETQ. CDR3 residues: CASSFSGGMDQPQHF. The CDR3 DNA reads TGCGCCAGCAGCTTCTCGGGAGGTATGGATCAGCCCCAGCATTTT.

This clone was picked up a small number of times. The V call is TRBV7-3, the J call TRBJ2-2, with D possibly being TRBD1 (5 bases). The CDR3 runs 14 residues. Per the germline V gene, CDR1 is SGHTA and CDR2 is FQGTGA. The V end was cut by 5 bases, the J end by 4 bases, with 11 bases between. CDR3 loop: CASSPRQFTGELFF. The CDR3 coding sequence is TGTGCCAGCAGCCCCCGACAGTTCACCGGGGAGCTGTTTTTT.

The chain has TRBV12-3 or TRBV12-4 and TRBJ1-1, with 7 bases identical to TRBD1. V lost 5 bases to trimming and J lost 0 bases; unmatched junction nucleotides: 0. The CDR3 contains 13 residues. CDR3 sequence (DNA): TGTGCCAGCAGTGGACAGGTGAACACTGAAGCTTTCTTT. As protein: CASSGQVNTEAFF.

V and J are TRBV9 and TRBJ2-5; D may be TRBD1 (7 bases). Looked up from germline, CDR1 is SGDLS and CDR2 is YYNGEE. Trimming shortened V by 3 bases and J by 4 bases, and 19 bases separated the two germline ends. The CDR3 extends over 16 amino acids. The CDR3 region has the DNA TGTGCCAGCAGCGCAACCCAGGGGGGACAGCCAGAGACCCAGTACTTC. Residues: CASSATQGGQPETQYF.

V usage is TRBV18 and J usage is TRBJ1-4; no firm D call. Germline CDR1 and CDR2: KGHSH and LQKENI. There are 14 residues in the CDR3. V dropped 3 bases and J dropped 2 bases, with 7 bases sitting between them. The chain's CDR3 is CASSPEATNEKLFF. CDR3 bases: TGTGCCAGCTCACCCGAAGCGACTAATGAAAAACTGTTTTTT.